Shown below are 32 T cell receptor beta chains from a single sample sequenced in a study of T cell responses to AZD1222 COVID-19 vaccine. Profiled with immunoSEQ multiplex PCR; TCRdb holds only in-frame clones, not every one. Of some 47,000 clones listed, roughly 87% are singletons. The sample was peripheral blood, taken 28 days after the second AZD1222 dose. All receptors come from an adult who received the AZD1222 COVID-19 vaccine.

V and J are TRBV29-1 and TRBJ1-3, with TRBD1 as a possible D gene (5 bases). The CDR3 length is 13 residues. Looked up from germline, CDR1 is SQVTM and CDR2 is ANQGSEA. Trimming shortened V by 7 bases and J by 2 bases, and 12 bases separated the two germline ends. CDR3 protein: CSALDRAGNTIYF. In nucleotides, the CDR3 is TGCAGCGCTTTAGACAGAGCTGGAAACACCATATATTTT.

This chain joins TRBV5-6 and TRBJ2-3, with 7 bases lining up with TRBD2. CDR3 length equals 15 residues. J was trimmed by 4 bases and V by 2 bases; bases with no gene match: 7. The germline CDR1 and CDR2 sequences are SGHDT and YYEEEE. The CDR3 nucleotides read TGTGCCAGCAGCTTCGCACTAGCGCCTCCAGATACGCAGTATTTT. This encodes CASSFALAPPDTQYF.

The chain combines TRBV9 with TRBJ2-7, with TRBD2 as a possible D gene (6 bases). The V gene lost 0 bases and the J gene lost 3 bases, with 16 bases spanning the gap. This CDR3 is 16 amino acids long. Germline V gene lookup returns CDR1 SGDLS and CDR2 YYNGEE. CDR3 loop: CASSVGLAANHYEQYF. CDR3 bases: TGTGCCAGCAGCGTAGGTTTAGCGGCTAATCACTACGAGCAGTACTTC.

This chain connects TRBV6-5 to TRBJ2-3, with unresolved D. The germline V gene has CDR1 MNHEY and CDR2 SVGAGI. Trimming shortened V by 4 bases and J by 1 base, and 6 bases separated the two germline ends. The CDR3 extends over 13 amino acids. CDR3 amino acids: CASSFTGTDTQYF. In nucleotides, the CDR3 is TGTGCCAGCAGTTTCACCGGCACAGATACGCAGTATTTT.

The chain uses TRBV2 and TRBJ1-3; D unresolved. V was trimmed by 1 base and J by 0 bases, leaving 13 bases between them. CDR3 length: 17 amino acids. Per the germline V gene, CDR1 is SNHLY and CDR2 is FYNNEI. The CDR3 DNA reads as TGTGCCAGCAGTGAAGTGGGCCTTCAGAGCTCTGGAAACACCATATATTTT. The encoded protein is CASSEVGLQSSGNTIYF.

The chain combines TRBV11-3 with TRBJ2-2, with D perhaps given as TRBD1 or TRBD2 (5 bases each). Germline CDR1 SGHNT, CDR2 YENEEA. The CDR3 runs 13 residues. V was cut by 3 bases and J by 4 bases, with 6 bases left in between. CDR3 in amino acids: CASSFGGTGELFF. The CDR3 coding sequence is TGTGCCAGCAGCTTTGGGGGCACCGGGGAGCTGTTTTTT.

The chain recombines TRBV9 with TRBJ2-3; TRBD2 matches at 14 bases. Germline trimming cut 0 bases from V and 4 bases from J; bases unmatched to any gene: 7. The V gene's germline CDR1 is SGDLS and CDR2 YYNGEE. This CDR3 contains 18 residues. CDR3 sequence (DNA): TGTGCCAGCAGCGTAGGGACTAGCGGGAGGCGGTTGGCAGATACGCAGTATTTT. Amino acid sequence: CASSVGTSGRRLADTQYF.

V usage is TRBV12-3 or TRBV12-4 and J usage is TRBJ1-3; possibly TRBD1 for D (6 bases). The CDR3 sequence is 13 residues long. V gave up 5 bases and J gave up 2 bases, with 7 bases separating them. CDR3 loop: CASSTGPGNTIYF. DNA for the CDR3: TGTGCCAGCAGTACAGGGCCTGGAAACACCATATATTTT.

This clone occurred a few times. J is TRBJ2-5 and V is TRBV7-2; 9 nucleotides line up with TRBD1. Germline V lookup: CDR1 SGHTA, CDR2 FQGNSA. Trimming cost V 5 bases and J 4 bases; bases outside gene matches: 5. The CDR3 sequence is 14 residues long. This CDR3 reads CASSPGQGRETQYF. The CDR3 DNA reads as TGTGCCAGCAGCCCAGGACAGGGGAGAGAGACCCAGTACTTC.

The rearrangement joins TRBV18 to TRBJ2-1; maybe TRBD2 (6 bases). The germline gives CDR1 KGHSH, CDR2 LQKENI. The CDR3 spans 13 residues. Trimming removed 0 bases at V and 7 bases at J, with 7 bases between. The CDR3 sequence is CASSPPAGNEQFF. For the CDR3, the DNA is TGTGCCAGCTCACCACCGGCGGGGAATGAGCAGTTCTTC.

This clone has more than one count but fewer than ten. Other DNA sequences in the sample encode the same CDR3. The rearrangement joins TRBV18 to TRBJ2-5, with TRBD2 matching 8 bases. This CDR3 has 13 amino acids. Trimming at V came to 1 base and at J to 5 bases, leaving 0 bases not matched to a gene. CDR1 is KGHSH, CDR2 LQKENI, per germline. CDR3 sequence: CASSPLAGETQYF. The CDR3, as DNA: TGTGCCAGCTCACCACTAGCGGGGGAGACCCAGTACTTC. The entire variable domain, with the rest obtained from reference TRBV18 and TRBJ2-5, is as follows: NAGVMQNPRHLVRRRGQEARLRCSPMKGHSHVYWYRQLPEEGLKFMVYLQKENIIDESGMPKERFSAEFPKEGPSILRIQQVVRGDSAAYFCASSPLAGETQYFGPGTRLLVL.

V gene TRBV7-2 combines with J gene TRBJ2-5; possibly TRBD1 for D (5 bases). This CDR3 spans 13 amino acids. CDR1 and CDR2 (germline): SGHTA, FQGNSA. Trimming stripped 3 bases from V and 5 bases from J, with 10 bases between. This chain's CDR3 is CASSLGRRETQYF. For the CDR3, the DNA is TGTGCCAGCAGCTTGGGGCGTAGGGAGACCCAGTACTTC.

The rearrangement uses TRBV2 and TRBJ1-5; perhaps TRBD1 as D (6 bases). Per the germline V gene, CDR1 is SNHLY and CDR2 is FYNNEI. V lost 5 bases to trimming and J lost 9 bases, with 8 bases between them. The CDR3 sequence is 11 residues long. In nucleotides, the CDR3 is TGTGCCAGCAGTCAAGGGGGGCCCCAGCATTTT. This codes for CASSQGGPQHF.

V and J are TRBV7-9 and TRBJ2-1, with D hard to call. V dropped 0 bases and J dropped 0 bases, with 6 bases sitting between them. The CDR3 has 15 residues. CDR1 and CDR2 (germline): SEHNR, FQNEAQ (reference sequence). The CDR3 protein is CASSLAASSYNEQFF. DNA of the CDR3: TGTGCCAGCAGCTTAGCGGCGTCCTCCTACAATGAGCAGTTCTTC.

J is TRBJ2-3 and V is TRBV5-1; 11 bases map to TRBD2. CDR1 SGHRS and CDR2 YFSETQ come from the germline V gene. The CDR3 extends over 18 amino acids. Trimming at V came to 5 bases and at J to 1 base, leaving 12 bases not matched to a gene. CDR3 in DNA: TGCGCCAGCAGATTAACCCCCACTAGCGGGAGAGGCACAGATACGCAGTATTTT. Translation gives CASRLTPTSGRGTDTQYF.

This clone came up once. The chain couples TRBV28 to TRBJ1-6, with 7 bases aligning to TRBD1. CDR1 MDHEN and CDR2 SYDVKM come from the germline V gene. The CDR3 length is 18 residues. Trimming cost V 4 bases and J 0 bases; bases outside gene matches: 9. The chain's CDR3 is CASSSEGQLHSYNSPLHF. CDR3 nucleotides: TGTGCCAGCAGTTCCGAGGGACAGTTGCACTCCTATAATTCACCCCTCCACTTT.

CDR3 DNA: TGTGCCAGCAGCAACAGGGGACAAGAGACCCAGTACTTC. It yields the protein CASSNRGQETQYF. The chain employs TRBV9 and TRBJ2-5, with 7 positions matching TRBD1. Trimming removed 4 bases from V and 2 bases from J; junction bases left unmatched: 2. CDR3 length: 13 amino acids. Per the germline V gene, CDR1 is SGDLS and CDR2 is YYNGEE.

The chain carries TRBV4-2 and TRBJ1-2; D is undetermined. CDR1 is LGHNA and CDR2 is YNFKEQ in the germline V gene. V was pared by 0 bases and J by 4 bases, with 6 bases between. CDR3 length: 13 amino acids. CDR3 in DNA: TGTGCCAGCAGCCAAGATCTGGCCTATGGCTACACCTTC. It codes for CASSQDLAYGYTF.

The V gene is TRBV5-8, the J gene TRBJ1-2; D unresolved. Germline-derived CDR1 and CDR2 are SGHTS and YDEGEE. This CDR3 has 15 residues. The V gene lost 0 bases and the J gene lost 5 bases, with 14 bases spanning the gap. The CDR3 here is CASSLVAALFYGYTF. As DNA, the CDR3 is TGTGCCAGCAGCTTGGTGGCAGCGTTATTTTATGGCTACACCTTC.

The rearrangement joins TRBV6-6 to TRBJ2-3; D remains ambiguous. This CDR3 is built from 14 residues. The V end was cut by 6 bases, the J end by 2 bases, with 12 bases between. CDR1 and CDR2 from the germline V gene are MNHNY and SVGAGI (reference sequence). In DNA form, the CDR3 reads TGTGCCAGCAGCCCTGGCTGGAACACAGATACGCAGTATTTT. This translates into CASSPGWNTDTQYF.

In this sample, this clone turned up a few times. The CDR3 sequence: CSASVPGFERNEQFF. CDR3 in DNA: TGCAGTGCTAGTGTCCCGGGGTTCGAGCGCAATGAGCAGTTCTTC. The chain combines TRBV20-1 with TRBJ2-1; D may be TRBD2 (5 bases). Between the trimmed V and J ends, which lost 3 bases and 6 bases, there was a span of 18 bases. This CDR3 comprises 15 residues. Germline loops: CDR1 DFQATT, CDR2 SNEGSKA (reference sequence).

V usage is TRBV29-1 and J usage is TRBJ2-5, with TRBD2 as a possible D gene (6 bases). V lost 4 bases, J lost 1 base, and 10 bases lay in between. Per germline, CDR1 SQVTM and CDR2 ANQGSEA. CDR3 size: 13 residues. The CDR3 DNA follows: TGCAGCGTTGGCAGAGCGGGCCAAGAGACCCAGTACTTC. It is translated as CSVGRAGQETQYF.

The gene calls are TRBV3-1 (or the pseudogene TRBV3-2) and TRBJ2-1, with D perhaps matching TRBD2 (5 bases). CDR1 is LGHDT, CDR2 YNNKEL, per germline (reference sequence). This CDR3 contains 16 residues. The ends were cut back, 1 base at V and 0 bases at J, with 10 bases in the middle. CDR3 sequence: CASSQVSASSYNEQFF. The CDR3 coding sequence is TGTGCCAGCAGCCAAGTTAGCGCGAGCTCCTACAATGAGCAGTTCTTC.

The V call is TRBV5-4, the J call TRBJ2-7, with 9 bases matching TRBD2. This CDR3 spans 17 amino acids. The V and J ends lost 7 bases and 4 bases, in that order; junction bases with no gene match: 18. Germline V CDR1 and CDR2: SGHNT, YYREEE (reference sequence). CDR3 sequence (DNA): TGTGCCAGCGCCTTGGTCGGTAGCGGGAGAGAAGGGTACGAGCAGTACTTC. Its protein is CASALVGSGREGYEQYF.

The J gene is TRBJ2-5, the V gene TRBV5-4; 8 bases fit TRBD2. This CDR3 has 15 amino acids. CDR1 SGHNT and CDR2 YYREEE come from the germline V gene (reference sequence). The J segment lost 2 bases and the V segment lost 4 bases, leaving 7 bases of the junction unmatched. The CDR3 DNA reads TGTGCCAGCAGCCCGCCCGGGACTAGACAAGAGACCCAGTACTTC. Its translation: CASSPPGTRQETQYF.

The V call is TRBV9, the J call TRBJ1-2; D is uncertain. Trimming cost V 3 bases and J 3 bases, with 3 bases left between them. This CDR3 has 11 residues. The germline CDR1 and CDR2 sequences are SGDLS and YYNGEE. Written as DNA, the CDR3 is TGTGCCAGCAGCGGAGACTATGGCTACACCTTC. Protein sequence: CASSGDYGYTF.

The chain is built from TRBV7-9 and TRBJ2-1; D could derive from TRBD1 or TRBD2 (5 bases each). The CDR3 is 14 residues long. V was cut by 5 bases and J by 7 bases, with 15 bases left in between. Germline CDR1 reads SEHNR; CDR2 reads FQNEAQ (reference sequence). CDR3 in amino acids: CASSPRDPLNEQFF. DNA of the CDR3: TGTGCCAGCAGCCCCCGGGACCCCTTGAATGAGCAGTTCTTC.

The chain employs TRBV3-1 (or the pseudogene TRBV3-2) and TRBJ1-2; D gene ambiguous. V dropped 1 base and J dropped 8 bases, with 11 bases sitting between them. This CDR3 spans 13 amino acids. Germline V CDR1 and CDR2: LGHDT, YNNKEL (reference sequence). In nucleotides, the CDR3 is TGTGCCAGCAGCCAAGTGGCAGATCGAGGCTACACCTTC. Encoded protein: CASSQVADRGYTF.

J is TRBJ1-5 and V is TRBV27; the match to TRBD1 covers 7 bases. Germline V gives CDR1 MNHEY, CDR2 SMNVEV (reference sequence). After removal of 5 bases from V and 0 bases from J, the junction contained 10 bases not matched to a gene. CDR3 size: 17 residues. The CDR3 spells CASSQRQGPNSNQPQHF. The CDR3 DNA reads TGTGCCAGCAGTCAAAGACAGGGCCCTAATAGCAATCAGCCCCAGCATTTT.

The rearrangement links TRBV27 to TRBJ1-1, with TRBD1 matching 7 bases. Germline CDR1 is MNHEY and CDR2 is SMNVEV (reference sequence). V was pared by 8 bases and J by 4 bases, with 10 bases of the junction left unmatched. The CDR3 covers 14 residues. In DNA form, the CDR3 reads TGTGCCAGCGGTAACAGGGGAAGGACCACTGAAGCTTTCTTT. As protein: CASGNRGRTTEAFF.

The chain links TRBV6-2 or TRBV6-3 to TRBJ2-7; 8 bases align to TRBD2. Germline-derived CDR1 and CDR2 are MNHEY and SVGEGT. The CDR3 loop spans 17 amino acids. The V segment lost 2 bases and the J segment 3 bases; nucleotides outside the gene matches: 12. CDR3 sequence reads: CASSYPQHGLAHYEQYF. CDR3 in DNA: TGTGCCAGCAGTTACCCCCAGCACGGACTAGCTCACTACGAGCAGTACTTC.

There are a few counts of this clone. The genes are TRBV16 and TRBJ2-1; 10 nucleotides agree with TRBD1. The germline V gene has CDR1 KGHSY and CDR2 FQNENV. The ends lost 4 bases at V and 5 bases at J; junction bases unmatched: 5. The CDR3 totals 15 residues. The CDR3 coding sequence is TGTGCCAGCAGCCCCCGGGACAGGGGCAACAATGAGCAGTTCTTC. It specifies CASSPRDRGNNEQFF.